This T cell receptor beta chain was retrieved from a study of blood T cells in healthy people across ages. Study results and caveats: Compared with aged donors, long-lived donors showed fewer expanded clones, suggesting selection.

V was trimmed by 5 bases and J by 11 bases, leaving 21 bases between them. CDR1 is SEHNR, CDR2 FQNEAQ, per germline (reference sequence). The CDR3 spans 14 residues. A second about 7 to 11 cycle PCR used barcoded and J-beta primers. Each CDR3 protein gets one entry after TCRdb re-called the 5' RACE reads with MiXCR. The table records roughly 1.5 million distinct CDR3 sequences, about 45% of them present only once. With respect to this clonotype: The antigen is unknown.

The chain couples TRBV7-9 to TRBJ2-5; possible D gene TRBD1, 6 bases. Sequencing was carried out using blood. The sequence was obtained from a woman aged 18-29 years in good health. In DNA form, the CDR3 reads TGTGCCAGCAGCCCGATAAGGGGGAACAATGAGCAGTACTTC. Translated, it gives CASSPIRGNNEQYF.